These T cell receptor beta chains were read from a single sample in a study of OX40 agonist ivuxolimab in advanced cancers. Assay: immunoSEQ multiplex PCR; the TCRdb copy retains only in-frame clones and omits some. Of tens of thousands of clones detected, less than 85% appear once; the ten largest clones hold about 12%. Sequenced here: CD4+ or CD8+ T cells sorted from blood, sampled in a trial of the OX40 agonist ivuxolimab. These receptors came from an adult with an advanced solid tumor such as melanoma, head and neck, liver or kidney cancer. Both conserved end residues are part of each CDR3. The D gene is left open where the match is weak. Clone size is shown for a subset of rows, as once, few, many or a class of expanded clone.

J	V	size	D	DNA	CDR3
TRBJ2-1	TRBV29-1	-	-	TGCAGCGTTAAACACGTCGATGAGCAGTTCTTC	CSVKHVDEQFF
TRBJ2-3	TRBV29-1	-	TRBD2	TGCAGCGTTGAGCCTAGCGGAGTCAGCACAGATACACAGTATTTT	CSVEPSGVSTDTQYF
TRBJ2-7	TRBV19	-	TRBD1	TGTGCCAGTAGAGGACAGGGAGCCGACGAGCAGTACTTC	CASRGQGADEQYF
TRBJ1-1	TRBV6-5	few	TRBD1	TGTGCCAGCAGTTCGGGACAGCGACACACTGAAGCTTTCTTT	CASSSGQRHTEAFF
TRBJ1-2	TRBV27	-	-	TGTGCCAGCAGTTTATATGCGGGGGGAGACTATGGCTACACCTTC	CASSLYAGGDYGYTF
TRBJ1-5	TRBV19	-	-	TGTGCCAGTAGTATGGGCAACAGGGTTTTCCAGCCCCAGCATTTT	CASSMGNRVFQPQHF
TRBJ1-1	TRBV7-2	-	TRBD1	TGTGCCAGCAGCTCCCGACAGGGTACCAACACTGAAGCTTTCTTT	CASSSRQGTNTEAFF
TRBJ2-6	TRBV27	-	TRBD1	TGTGCCAGCAGTTTAAAGGGGGCAAGTTTTGGGACTGGGGCCAACGTCCTGACTTTC	CASSLKGASFGTGANVLTF
TRBJ1-2	TRBV30	-	TRBD1	TGTGCCTGGACTAAGAGGTCAGGGGGCTCCTACACCTTC	CAWTKRSGGSYTF
TRBJ2-5	TRBV19	-	TRBD2	TGTGCCAGTAGTAGGGCTAGCGGGAGCACTGAGACCCAGTACTTC	CASSRASGSTETQYF
TRBJ2-5	TRBV27	-	TRBD1	TGTGCCAGCAGTCCATCTGCAGGGGGCACGGGGACCCAGTACTTC	CASSPSAGGTGTQYF
TRBJ1-2	TRBV2	once	-	TGTGCCAGCAGTGTTTGGGATGGGTATGGCTACACCTTC	CASSVWDGYGYTF
TRBJ2-5	TRBV9	-	TRBD1	TGTGCCAGCAGCGTAGATGGGGGGACAGGTTTAAGGGAGACCCAGTACTTC	CASSVDGGTGLRETQYF
TRBJ1-5	TRBV5-1	-	TRBD1	TGCGCCAGCAGCTCGGGACAGGGAAATCAGCCCCAGCATTTT	CASSSGQGNQPQHF
TRBJ2-1	TRBV2	-	-	TGTGCCAGCGCCCAACTGACTCAACACAATGAGCAGTTCTTC	CASAQLTQHNEQFF
TRBJ2-1	TRBV5-1	few	-	TGCGCCAGCAGCTTAATAACTAGCTCCTACAATGAGCAGTTCTTC	CASSLITSSYNEQFF
TRBJ2-3	TRBV29-1	-	-	TGCAGCGCCCGCCCTGGCCATTCCCGGACAGATACGCAGTATTTT	CSARPGHSRTDTQYF
TRBJ2-2	TRBV19	-	-	TGTGCCAGTAAAGGTCCGAACACCGGGGAGCTGTTTTTT	CASKGPNTGELFF
TRBJ1-4	TRBV19	-	-	TGTGCCAGTGGGACTTGGACTAATGAAAAACTGTTTTTT	CASGTWTNEKLFF
TRBJ1-1	TRBV4-1	-	TRBD1	TGCGCCAGCAGCCAAGACCAAGGGACAGGGGGCTCGACTGAAGCTTTCTTT	CASSQDQGTGGSTEAFF
TRBJ2-1	TRBV28	-	TRBD2	TGTGCCAGCAGTCGGTCGGGAGGTGCCTACAATGAGCAGTTCTTC	CASSRSGGAYNEQFF
TRBJ2-2	TRBV5-1	-	-	TGCGCCAGTCAAGGGGCGACCGGGGAGCTGTTTTTT	CASQGATGELFF
TRBJ2-3	TRBV18	-	-	TGTGCCAGCTCACCAGCGGCTAGCACAGATACGCAGTATTTT	CASSPAASTDTQYF
TRBJ2-1	TRBV11-1	-	-	TGTGCCAGCACCCCGGGGGCGGAAAACAATGAGCAGTTCTTC	CASTPGAENNEQFF
TRBJ2-2	TRBV9	-	-	TGTGCCAGCAGCTATACGTTAATGAACACCGGGGAGCTGTTTTTT	CASSYTLMNTGELFF
TRBJ2-1	TRBV15	once	-	TGTGCCACCAGCAGAGATTTGACTTCAAGGGACAATGAGCAGTTCTTC	CATSRDLTSRDNEQFF
TRBJ2-7	TRBV2	once	-	TGTGCCAGCAAAGGCCAGGGTTTGAGGCGCGAGCAGTACTTC	CASKGQGLRREQYF